Shown below are 29 T cell receptor beta chains from a single sample sequenced in a study of post-analysis software for immune sequencing data. Study results and limitations: TRBV segments more frequent in patients than in controls numbered roughly five and included TRBV5-6, TRBV5-1 and TRBV20-1.

Their target antigens are unknown. TCR beta cDNA libraries had unique molecular identifiers. MiXCR, run by TCRdb on the PCR reads, gives a single entry per CDR3 protein. The data hold 650,000 to 850,000 distinct CDR3 sequences, with about 45% observed a single time. The sample consisted of blood. Receptor source: a girl under 18 with multiple sclerosis.

A few counts support this clonotype. This chain connects TRBV20-1 to TRBJ2-5; TRBD2 matches 13 bases. The end of the DNA aligns better with TRBJ2-7, so the J call may be wrong. The CDR3 loop spans 18 amino acids. The germline V gene encodes CDR1 DFQATT and CDR2 SNEGSKA (reference sequence). The CDR3: CSARDPGLAGVRAYEQYF. The CDR3 DNA is TGCAGTGCTAGAGATCCTGGACTAGCGGGAGTGAGGGCGTACGAGCAGTACTTC.

Written as DNA, the CDR3 is TGCAGCGCACGGACAGGGAATCTTCGAGTCGGCAATGAGCAGTTCTTC. It specifies CSARTGNLRVGNEQFF. The chain combines TRBV29-1 with TRBJ2-1; 8 positions match TRBD1. CDR1 is SQVTM and CDR2 is ANQGSEA in the germline V gene. V dropped 7 bases and J dropped 6; count of bases not matched to a gene: 17. The CDR3 consists of 16 residues.

V usage is TRBV7-6 and J usage is TRBJ2-3; D could derive from TRBD1 or TRBD2 (5 bases each). The length of the CDR3 is 16 residues. From germline, CDR1 is SGHVS and CDR2 FNYEAQ. V was clipped by 1 base and J by 2 bases, with 13 bases between them. The CDR3 nucleotides are TGTGCCAGCAGCTTAGAGGGACCTTCACACACAGATACGCAGTATTTT. Residues: CASSLEGPSHTDTQYF.

The V gene is TRBV15, the J gene TRBJ1-2; the D gene is possibly TRBD1 (6 bases). V was clipped by 0 bases and J by 8 bases, with 13 bases between them. The CDR3 runs 14 residues. Germline V gene sequence: CDR1 LNHNV, CDR2 YYDKDF (reference sequence). The CDR3, as DNA: TGTGCCACCAGCAGAGACGGCAGGGGAGGCGGCTACACCTTC. Amino acid sequence: CATSRDGRGGGYTF. Variable domain in full (rest from reference TRBV15 and TRBJ1-2): DAMVIQNPRYQVTQFGKPVTLSCSQTLNHNVMYWYQQKSSQAPKLLFHYYDKDFNNEADTPDNFQSRRPNTSFCFLDIRSPGLGDTAMYLCATSRDGRGGGYTFGSGTRLTVV.

The V and J genes are TRBV7-2 and TRBJ1-2, with unresolved D. This CDR3 contains 14 residues. Trimming pared 5 bases from V and 2 bases from J, leaving 12 bases between. The V gene's germline CDR1 is SGHTA and CDR2 FQGNSA. The CDR3 coding sequence is TGTGCCAGCAGCGTCTCGGGGTCGAACTATGGCTACACCTTC. It encodes CASSVSGSNYGYTF.

This clonotype was found a few times. J is TRBJ1-2 and V is TRBV10-3; D is unresolved. With 4 bases removed from V and 0 bases from J, the gap between germline ends came to 9 bases. The CDR3 extends over 14 amino acids. The V gene's germline CDR1 is ENHRY and CDR2 SYGVKD. CDR3 amino acids: CAISGTETNYGYTF. CDR3 in DNA: TGTGCCATCAGTGGGACGGAGACTAACTATGGCTACACCTTC.

The rearrangement uses TRBV27 and TRBJ2-1; D is possibly TRBD1 or TRBD2 (5 bases each). The CDR3 contains 16 residues. CDR1 is MNHEY, CDR2 SMNVEV, per germline (reference sequence). V lost 5 bases to trimming and J lost 0 bases, with 14 bases between them. CDR3 amino acids: CASSPGHLSSYNEQFF. CDR3 nucleotide sequence: TGTGCCAGCAGTCCGGGGCACCTGAGCTCCTACAATGAGCAGTTCTTC.

The rearrangement uses TRBV20-1 and TRBJ1-2, with 8 bases lining up with TRBD1. This CDR3 has 16 amino acids. CDR1 is DFQATT, CDR2 SNEGSKA, per germline (reference sequence). Germline trimming cut 5 bases from V and 3 bases from J; bases unmatched to any gene: 14. The CDR3 DNA reads as TGCAGTGCTGTTATCCCAACAGGGGGAGTGGACTATGGCTACACCTTC. Its translation: CSAVIPTGGVDYGYTF.

This clonotype appeared a few times. The rearrangement uses TRBV28 and TRBJ1-2; weak D call: TRBD1 (5 bases). Trimming removed 6 bases from V and 4 bases from J, with 15 bases in between. In germline, CDR1 is MDHEN, CDR2 SYDVKM. The CDR3 has 14 residues. CDR3 nucleotides: TGTGCCAGCAGCAGCAGGGATCAACTCTATGGCTACACCTTC. Amino acids: CASSSRDQLYGYTF.

The rearrangement joins TRBV10-3 to TRBJ2-1; tentative D call: TRBD2 (6 bases). The CDR3 is made up of 13 amino acids. The V gene lost 10 bases and the J gene lost 4 bases, with 14 bases spanning the gap. Germline V gene data show CDR1 as ENHRY and CDR2 as SYGVKD. This CDR3 reads CATRLDLYNEQFF. The CDR3 region has the DNA TGTGCCACCCGACTAGACCTATACAATGAGCAGTTCTTC.

The genes are TRBV6-4 and TRBJ2-7, with D unresolved. The CDR3 is 14 residues long. The V end was cut by 3 bases, the J end by 7 bases, with 16 bases between. Germline CDR1 and CDR2: MRHNA and SNTAGT. CDR3 DNA: TGTGCCAGCAGTGAATCGGCAGGCTACAATGAGCAGTACTTC. Translating gives CASSESAGYNEQYF.

This clonotype has only a few counts. This chain joins TRBV7-9 and TRBJ1-2; D remains ambiguous. V was pared by 1 base and J by 4 bases, with 10 bases between. Germline-derived CDR1 and CDR2 are SEHNR and FQNEAQ (reference sequence). The CDR3 length is 14 residues. The CDR3 reads CASSLGTHLYGYTF. In nucleotides, the CDR3 is TGTGCCAGCAGCTTAGGCACGCACCTCTATGGCTACACCTTC.

CDR3 region: CASSLGCGRVQETQYF. The CDR3 nucleotides read TGTGCCAGCAGTTTGGGTTGCGGGAGAGTCCAAGAGACCCAGTACTTC. V is TRBV12-3 or TRBV12-4 and J is TRBJ2-5, with 7 bases that match TRBD2. V lost 3 bases and J lost 1; bases outside the gene matches: 8. The CDR3 covers 16 residues.

The chain employs TRBV6-5 and TRBJ1-1; D possibly corresponds to TRBD1 (5 bases). The V and J ends lost 2 bases and 1 base respectively, with 11 bases between them. Germline CDR1 reads MNHEY; CDR2 reads SVGAGI. This CDR3 is 15 amino acids long. The CDR3 sequence: CASSYPGTENTEAFF. CDR3 sequence (DNA): TGTGCCAGCAGTTACCCCGGGACGGAGAACACTGAAGCTTTCTTT.

Only one count was recorded for this clonotype. V is TRBV7-2 and J is TRBJ2-1; 10 bases are shared with TRBD2. CDR1 is SGHTA and CDR2 is FQGNSA in the germline V gene. The CDR3 contains 15 residues. V gave up 2 bases and J gave up 5 bases; unmatched junction bases: 3. The CDR3 is CASSLSGGGHNEQFF. CDR3 bases: TGTGCCAGCAGCTTAAGCGGGGGGGGACACAATGAGCAGTTCTTC.

This clonotype was counted between two and nine times. The chain has TRBV6-6 and TRBJ2-1, with a weak D call TRBD1 (7 bases). Germline V gives CDR1 MNHNY, CDR2 SVGAGI (reference sequence). The CDR3 extends over 14 amino acids. V lost 7 bases, J lost 0 bases, and 10 bases lay in between. The CDR3 DNA reads TGTGCCAGCATCCAGGGGGGCTCCTACAATGAGCAGTTCTTC. Its protein is CASIQGGSYNEQFF.

This sequence joins TRBV5-5 and TRBJ2-7; D gene uncertain. V lost 4 bases and J 0 bases, leaving 17 bases between the germline ends. The CDR3 loop spans 16 amino acids. CDR1 and CDR2 from the germline V gene are SGHKS and YYEKEE (reference sequence). In DNA, the CDR3 is TGTGCCAGCAGCCTAACGTGGGGAAAGAGCTCCTACGAGCAGTACTTC. Translated, it gives CASSLTWGKSSYEQYF.

V is TRBV5-1 and J is TRBJ2-1; 9 bases fit TRBD2. J was trimmed by 6 bases and V by 4 bases; bases with no gene match: 2. In germline, CDR1 is SGHRS, CDR2 YFSETQ. The CDR3 is made up of 13 amino acids. Here the CDR3 reads CASSRGLANEQFF. The DNA for the CDR3 is TGCGCCAGCAGCCGGGGACTAGCCAATGAGCAGTTCTTC.

CDR3 DNA sequence: TGCGCCAGCAGCTTACCAAGGGACAGCGTCCAAGAGACCCAGTACTTC. It specifies CASSLPRDSVQETQYF. The rearrangement links TRBV5-1 to TRBJ2-7, with 7 bases that match TRBD1. The J call may be incorrect, as the DNA end agrees better with TRBJ2-5. The CDR3 sequence is 16 residues long. Germline V gene data show CDR1 as SGHRS and CDR2 as YFSETQ.

This clonotype was recorded a few times. This chain joins TRBV7-9 and TRBJ2-1; possibly TRBD1 for D (7 bases). Trimming shortened V by 0 bases and J by 5 bases, and 17 bases separated the two germline ends. Germline V lookup: CDR1 SEHNR, CDR2 FQNEAQ (reference sequence). The CDR3 is 17 amino acids. CDR3 protein: CASSLASGQGVNNEQFF. The CDR3 DNA sequence: TGTGCCAGCAGCTTAGCGAGCGGGCAGGGGGTGAACAATGAGCAGTTCTTC.

The chain links TRBV13 to TRBJ1-2, with 9 bases fitting TRBD1. The V segment lost 3 bases and the J segment 7 bases; nucleotides outside the gene matches: 12. The germline gives CDR1 PRHDT, CDR2 FYEKMQ (reference sequence). The CDR3 contains 16 residues. The CDR3 here is CASSFQSGTGLSGYTF. The CDR3 nucleotides are TGTGCCAGCAGCTTTCAGTCCGGGACAGGGCTGAGTGGCTACACCTTC.

This clonotype has just a few counts. This chain links TRBV4-2 with TRBJ2-3; perhaps TRBD2 as D (5 bases). V was clipped by 1 base and J by 6 bases, with 17 bases between them. CDR1 and CDR2 from the germline V gene are LGHNA and YNFKEQ. The CDR3 sequence is 16 residues long. CDR3 DNA: TGTGCCAGCAGCCAAGTTGACTCTAAGCGGATGGATACGCAGTATTTT. Amino acid sequence: CASSQVDSKRMDTQYF.

The rearrangement joins TRBV27 to TRBJ2-1, with D possibly matching TRBD2 (5 bases). V lost 8 bases, J lost 1 base, and 9 bases lay in between. The CDR3 is 13 amino acids. Germline CDR1 is MNHEY and CDR2 is SMNVEV (reference sequence). DNA of the CDR3: TGTGCCAGCGGACGGGGTTCCTACAATGAGCAGTTCTTC. Amino acids: CASGRGSYNEQFF.

The V call is TRBV28, the J call TRBJ2-3, with TRBD2 matching 9 bases. The CDR3 length is 16 residues. Germline lookup yields CDR1 MDHEN and CDR2 SYDVKM. Trimming removed 2 bases from V and 6 bases from J; junction bases left unmatched: 9. The CDR3 region is CASSLSSGSGRDTQYF. The CDR3 nucleotides are TGTGCCAGCAGTTTAAGTAGCGGGAGTGGGCGTGATACGCAGTATTTT.

V gene TRBV7-2 combines with J gene TRBJ2-3; TRBD2 aligns across 12 bases. CDR3 length equals 16 residues. Germline V gives CDR1 SGHTA, CDR2 FQGNSA. The ends lost 2 bases at V and 4 bases at J; junction bases unmatched: 4. The CDR3 DNA is TGTGCCAGCAGCTTAAGACTAGCGGGAGCATCAGATACGCAGTATTTT. It yields the protein CASSLRLAGASDTQYF. Drawing the rest from reference TRBV7-2 and TRBJ2-3, the complete variable domain is GAGVSQSPSNKVTEKGKDVELRCDPISGHTALYWYRQSLGQGLEFLIYFQGNSAPDKSGLPSDRFSAERTGGSVSTLTIQRTQQEDSAVYLCASSLRLAGASDTQYFGPGTRLTVL.

In this sample, this clonotype turned up a few times. The V call is TRBV6-6, the J call TRBJ2-1; 9 bases map to TRBD2. CDR1 is MNHNY, CDR2 SVGAGI, per germline (reference sequence). Germline trimming cut 2 bases from V and 10 bases from J; bases unmatched to any gene: 3. The CDR3 covers 13 residues. DNA for the CDR3: TGTGCCAGCAGTTACGAAGCGGGAGGCGAGCAGTTCTTC. The encoded protein is CASSYEAGGEQFF.

In its sample, this clonotype was seen a few times. A single base separates this from a much larger clone, so it may be a read error. The chain is built from TRBV20-1 and TRBJ2-3, with 8 bases that match TRBD2. CDR3 length: 14 amino acids. Germline lookup yields CDR1 DFQATT and CDR2 SNEGSKA (reference sequence). J gave up 5 bases and V 6 bases, and 10 bases lay outside the gene matches. The CDR3 is CSAPTSERQDTQYF. CDR3 sequence (DNA): TGCAGTGCCCCGACTAGCGAGAGACAAGATACGCAGTATTTT.

This clonotype occurred a few times. The chain uses TRBV20-1 and TRBJ1-1; unclear D gene. The germline gives CDR1 DFQATT, CDR2 SNEGSKA (reference sequence). This CDR3 is built from 12 residues. The V end was cut by 0 bases, the J end by 4 bases, with 6 bases between. CDR3: CSARDLVTEAFF. The CDR3 coding sequence is TGCAGTGCTAGAGATCTCGTCACTGAAGCTTTCTTT.

This clonotype was counted between two and nine times. V is TRBV12-3 or TRBV12-4 and J is TRBJ2-3; D gene uncertain. The length of the CDR3 is 14 residues. V lost 5 bases to trimming and J lost 0 bases, with 9 bases between them. The CDR3: CASSRISSTDTQYF. The CDR3 DNA reads as TGTGCCAGCAGTCGGATATCTAGCACAGATACGCAGTATTTT.